The 9 T cell receptor beta chains listed next were all sequenced from one sample in a study of blood T cells in healthy people across ages. Then a second PCR, running about 6 to 12 cycles, was carried out with a sample-barcoded 5' primer and a J-beta primer mix. MiXCR, run by TCRdb on the 5' RACE reads, gives a single entry per CDR3 protein. The sample lists 700,000 or so distinct CDR3 sequences, roughly 41% occurring once. The sample taken for sequencing was blood. Receptor source: a man older than 75 in good health.

This clonotype was counted ten times or more. The gene calls are TRBV6-1 and TRBJ2-1; D is perhaps TRBD2 (6 bases). Germline lookup yields CDR1 MNHNS and CDR2 SASEGT. V dropped 7 bases and J dropped 5 bases, with 12 bases sitting between them. The CDR3 covers 13 residues. CDR3 DNA sequence: TGTGCCAGCAATTCTCGGGGGAACAATGAGCAGTTCTTC. Translation: CASNSRGNNEQFF.

This clonotype was counted between two and nine times. The genes are TRBV7-9 and TRBJ2-3; TRBD2 agrees at 11 bases. V shed 10 bases and J 6 bases; nucleotides not matched to a gene: 18. In germline, CDR1 is SEHNR, CDR2 FQNEAQ (reference sequence). The CDR3 consists of 17 residues. DNA of the CDR3: TGTGCCATCAACAGCTTCATTACTAGCGGGGGTCTGGATACGCAGTATTTT. It translates to CAINSFITSGGLDTQYF. The full variable domain, rest sourced from reference TRBV7-9 and TRBJ2-3, is DTGVSQNPRHKITKRGQNVTFRCDPISEHNRLYWYRQTLGQGPEFLTYFQNEAQLEKSRLLSDRFSAERPKGSFSTLEIQRTEQGDSAMYLCAINSFITSGGLDTQYFGPGTRLTVL.

The chain joins TRBV6-5 to TRBJ1-2, with D uncertain. Looked up from germline, CDR1 is MNHEY and CDR2 is SVGAGI. V was trimmed by 6 bases and J by 4 bases, leaving 6 bases between them. This CDR3 region has 11 residues. The CDR3 protein is CASRPVYGYTF. DNA of the CDR3: TGTGCCAGCAGGCCAGTCTATGGCTACACCTTC.

The table lists this clonotype with a few counts. The rearrangement links TRBV20-1 to TRBJ2-7, with a tentative D call TRBD1 (6 bases). The CDR3 runs to 14 residues. Trimming shortened V by 2 bases and J by 0 bases, and 11 bases separated the two germline ends. Germline loops: CDR1 DFQATT, CDR2 SNEGSKA (reference sequence). The CDR3 DNA follows: TGCAGTGCTAGAAGTGAGGGGGACTCCTACGAGCAGTACTTC. Protein sequence: CSARSEGDSYEQYF.

This clonotype occurred once. This clone may be a read error of a much larger clone one base away. The rearrangement joins TRBV10-3 to TRBJ2-7, with 9 bases aligning to TRBD1. Germline CDR1 is ENHRY and CDR2 is SYGVKD. This CDR3 has 12 residues. Trimming removed 11 bases from V and 1 base from J; junction bases left unmatched: 3. CDR3 nucleotide sequence: TGTGCCCTCGGGACAGGGTCCTACGAGCAGTACTTC. Protein product: CALGTGSYEQYF.

V and J are TRBV28 and TRBJ2-4; 7 bases agree with TRBD1. TRBJ2-7 matches the DNA end more closely, so the J call is doubtful. The CDR3 is made up of 16 amino acids. Germline V gives CDR1 MDHEN, CDR2 SYDVKM. The CDR3 spells CASNPIGAGGPYEQYF. The CDR3, as DNA: TGTGCCAGCAACCCCATAGGGGCAGGGGGACCCTACGAGCAGTACTTC.

V and J are TRBV3-1 and TRBJ2-7; possible D gene TRBD2, 5 bases. The DNA end is more similar to TRBJ2-5, so the J call may be wrong. The CDR3 runs to 14 residues. Germline CDR1 and CDR2: LGHDT and YNNKEL (reference sequence). The CDR3 loop reads CASSQDNGVETQYF. The DNA for the CDR3 is TGTGCCAGCAGCCAAGATAACGGGGTCGAGACCCAGTACTTC.

This clonotype was counted between two and nine times. The chain recombines TRBV28 with TRBJ2-5; 10 nucleotides line up with TRBD1. The last part of the DNA fits TRBJ2-7 better; the J call may be wrong. The CDR3 spans 15 residues. Germline CDR1 is MDHEN and CDR2 is SYDVKM. CDR3 residues: CASEPAGQGKYEQYF. CDR3 in DNA: TGTGCCAGCGAACCAGCGGGACAGGGGAAATACGAGCAGTACTTC.

This rearrangement joins TRBV27 to TRBJ1-6, with D hard to call. The CDR3 runs 9 residues. The V gene's germline CDR1 is MNHEY and CDR2 SMNVEV (reference sequence). DNA of the CDR3: TGTGCTGAGAATTCACCCCTCCACTTT. Translated: CAENSPLHF.